These T cell receptor beta chains were read from a single sample in a study of radiation and T cells in renal cell carcinoma. Sequencing used immunoSEQ multiplex PCR; TCRdb keeps in-frame clones, though not all of them. The data hold approximately 92,000 clones, with just under 85% observed a single time. The sample here was blood, taken from a patient whose treatment included radiotherapy and nephrectomy. The receptors come from a man aged 50-60 years with renal cell carcinoma. Each CDR3 is given with its conserved first and last residue. D genes are given only for firm matches. For some rows the clone size is stated as once, few or many, or as a class when expanded; others skip it.

clone_size j_call v_call d_call cdr3_aa cdr3_nt
NA TRBJ2-2 TRBV5-1 NA CASMQGGFTGELFF TGCGCCAGCATGCAGGGCGGATTCACCGGGGAGCTGTTTTTT
few TRBJ1-2 TRBV30 NA CAWSVSVYGYTF TGTGCCTGGAGCGTGTCGGTCTATGGCTACACCTTC
once TRBJ1-1 TRBV5-1 NA CASSLDSSHPPTEAFF TGCGCCAGCAGCTTGGATTCCTCACATCCACCCACTGAAGCTTTCTTT
once TRBJ1-1 TRBV7-9 NA CASSLAGVGTEAFF TGTGCCAGCAGCTTAGCAGGGGTGGGCACTGAAGCTTTCTTT
NA TRBJ2-1 TRBV19 NA CASSPGGTYDEQFF TGTGCCAGTAGTCCTGGCGGGACTTACGATGAGCAGTTCTTC
once TRBJ2-7 TRBV18 TRBD1 CASSPPSTGDYEQYF TGTGCCAGCTCACCACCGTCGACAGGGGACTACGAGCAGTACTTC
NA TRBJ2-7 TRBV7-7 NA CASSAAQASGEQYF TGTGCTAGCAGCGCAGCACAGGCATCGGGGGAGCAGTACTTC
once TRBJ1-6 TRBV7-9 NA CASSLVDSPLHF TGTGCCAGCAGCTTAGTCGATTCACCCCTCCACTTT
NA TRBJ1-5 TRBV7-9 TRBD1 CASSYRGLAQHF TGTGCCAGCAGCTACAGGGGCCTGGCCCAGCATTTT
NA TRBJ2-7 TRBV6-1 NA CAEGRGLSSGEQYF TGTGCCGAAGGTAGAGGACTCAGTTCCGGCGAGCAGTACTTC
many TRBJ2-1 TRBV27 NA CASSLVMSSYNEQFF TGTGCCAGCAGTTTAGTGATGAGCTCCTACAATGAGCAGTTCTTC
NA TRBJ1-5 TRBV7-9 NA CASSLADSNQPQHF TGTGCCAGCAGCTTAGCCGATAGCAATCAGCCCCAGCATTTT
NA TRBJ2-5 TRBV5-4 NA CASSFGQGQETQYF TGTGCCAGCAGCTTTGGGCAGGGGCAAGAGACCCAGTACTTC
NA TRBJ2-6 TRBV4-3 NA CASSRYRDSGANVLTF TGCGCCAGCAGCCGTTACAGGGACTCTGGGGCCAACGTCCTGACTTTC
few TRBJ1-2 TRBV4-1 NA CASSRPDIYGYTF TGCGCCAGCAGCCGACCCGACATCTATGGCTACACCTTC
NA TRBJ2-2 TRBV6-5 NA CASSSLGLGNTGELFF TGTGCCAGCAGTTCTCTAGGATTAGGGAACACCGGGGAGCTGTTTTTT
NA TRBJ2-3 TRBV27 NA CASSLSGTASSTDTQYF TGTGCCAGCAGTTTATCGGGAACGGCTTCTAGCACAGATACGCAGTATTTT
NA TRBJ2-7 TRBV18 NA CASSRGASTYEQYF TGTGCCAGCTCTCGGGGCGCGAGTACGTACGAGCAGTACTTC
NA TRBJ2-3 TRBV28 NA CAVSGAGPTDTQYF TGTGCCGTATCTGGGGCGGGACCCACAGATACGCAGTATTTT
NA TRBJ2-3 TRBV5-1 NA CASLSPSTDTQYF TGCGCCAGTCTCAGCCCTAGCACAGATACGCAGTATTTT
NA TRBJ1-3 TRBV10-3 TRBD1 CAISGATGPSSGNTIYF TGTGCCATCAGTGGGGCGACAGGGCCGTCCTCTGGAAACACCATATATTTT
NA TRBJ1-1 TRBV9 NA CASSPAGVYTEAFF TGTGCCAGCAGCCCTGCCGGGGTCTACACTGAAGCTTTCTTT
once TRBJ2-1 TRBV27 NA CASSLDRYNEQFF TGTGCCAGCAGTCTGGACAGATACAATGAGCAGTTCTTC
NA TRBJ2-3 TRBV27 TRBD2 CASSLGGLAGADTQYF TGTGCCAGCAGTTTAGGGGGACTAGCGGGGGCAGATACGCAGTATTTT
NA TRBJ1-1 TRBV29-1 NA CSVGRGENTEAFF TGCAGCGTTGGACGGGGAGAAAACACTGAAGCTTTCTTT
NA TRBJ2-2 TRBV11-3 TRBD1 CASSSSPGQVGGELFF TGTGCCAGCAGCTCATCTCCGGGACAGGTTGGCGGGGAGCTGTTTTTT
NA TRBJ2-4 TRBV5-1 NA CASSLYQGRNIQYF TGCGCCAGCAGCTTGTACCAGGGGAGAAACATTCAGTACTTC
NA TRBJ2-7 TRBV27 NA CASSKQGSGRYEQYF TGTGCCAGCAGTAAACAGGGCTCGGGACGATACGAGCAGTACTTC
NA TRBJ1-4 TRBV28 NA CASSLSGPKIEKLFF TGTGCCAGCAGTTTAAGCGGACCTAAGATTGAAAAACTGTTTTTT
NA TRBJ1-2 TRBV5-1 NA CASSWGRGTGGYTF TGCGCCAGCAGCTGGGGTAGGGGTACGGGCGGCTACACCTTC
few TRBJ1-2 TRBV7-9 TRBD1 CASTRQGASYGYTF TGTGCCAGCACCCGACAGGGGGCCTCCTATGGCTACACCTTC
NA TRBJ1-1 TRBV9 NA CASSVGTAYTEAFF TGTGCCAGCAGCGTAGGAACAGCCTACACTGAAGCTTTCTTT
NA TRBJ2-5 TRBV19 NA CASSILPLSGQETQYF TGTGCCAGTAGTATACTACCCCTAAGTGGCCAAGAGACCCAGTACTTC
NA TRBJ2-3 TRBV30 NA CAWSVQGTQYF TGTGCCTGGAGTGTCCAGGGAACGCAGTATTTT
NA TRBJ1-5 TRBV18 TRBD1 CASSPGQVSTSNQPQHF TGTGCCAGCTCACCGGGACAGGTATCGACTAGCAATCAGCCCCAGCATTTT
NA TRBJ2-7 TRBV11-2 TRBD1 CASSFRDRGHEQYF TGTGCCAGCAGCTTCCGGGACAGGGGCCACGAGCAGTACTTC
NA TRBJ2-5 TRBV10-1 TRBD2 CASSEGLAGSQETQYF TGCGCCAGCAGTGAGGGACTAGCGGGGTCCCAAGAGACCCAGTACTTC
NA TRBJ2-2 TRBV19 NA CASINRINTGELFF TGTGCCAGTATTAACAGGATTAACACCGGGGAGCTGTTTTTT
NA TRBJ2-1 TRBV27 TRBD1 CASSPDRVPYNEQFF TGTGCCAGCAGCCCCGACAGGGTCCCCTACAATGAGCAGTTCTTC
NA TRBJ2-3 TRBV5-4 TRBD2 CASSLDLNSGASTDTQYF TGTGCCAGCAGCTTGGACCTCAATAGCGGGGCGAGCACAGATACGCAGTATTTT
NA TRBJ2-1 TRBV19 TRBD2 CASSSSGSKNEQFF TGTGCCAGTAGTTCTAGCGGGAGTAAGAATGAGCAGTTCTTC
once TRBJ1-2 TRBV6-5 NA CASSTGSTNYGYTF TGTGCCAGCTCCACAGGATCCACTAACTATGGCTACACCTTC
NA TRBJ1-6 TRBV19 NA CASATLGGDSPLHF TGTGCCAGTGCTACCTTAGGGGGGGATTCACCCCTCCACTTT
NA TRBJ2-7 TRBV7-3 TRBD1 CASSYSGGPYEQYF TGTGCCAGCAGCTATTCAGGGGGCCCCTACGAGCAGTACTTC
NA TRBJ2-6 TRBV19 TRBD1 CASTPWQGARSRTGANVLTF TGTGCCAGTACCCCGTGGCAGGGGGCCAGGTCCCGGACTGGGGCCAACGTCCTGACTTTC
NA TRBJ1-2 TRBV5-4 NA CASSFGVYGYTF TGTGCCAGCAGCTTTGGGGTGTATGGCTACACCTTC
NA TRBJ2-1 TRBV10-2 TRBD1 CASRDSSYNEQFF TGCGCCAGCCGGGACAGCTCCTACAATGAGCAGTTCTTC
NA TRBJ2-7 TRBV5-1 TRBD1 CASSVTGQGAYEQYF TGCGCCAGCAGCGTCACGGGACAGGGCGCCTACGAGCAGTACTTC
few TRBJ1-2 TRBV7-2 NA CASSFGGSDGYTF TGTGCCAGCAGCTTTGGGGGGTCGGACGGCTACACCTTC
NA TRBJ1-2 TRBV6-5 TRBD1 CASSYYRGPISYGYTF TGTGCCAGCAGTTACTACAGGGGCCCAATTAGCTATGGCTACACCTTC
NA TRBJ1-5 TRBV6-5 NA CASSDSNSNQPQHF TGTGCCAGCAGCGACAGCAATAGCAATCAGCCCCAGCATTTT